The rows below give T cell receptor beta chains drawn from one sample of a study of shared clonotypes between healthy human individuals. Using immunoSEQ multiplex PCR, the repertoire was profiled, and TCRdb retains in-frame clones only, with some absent. The sample lists some 800,000 clones, 80% to 95% occurring once. Sequencing used naive CD8+ T cells sorted from blood. The receptors originated from a man between 25 and 39 years old in good health. CDR3s include the opening cysteine and the closing phenylalanine or tryptophan. The D gene is left open where the match is weak. Clone size, where shown, is once, few, many, or a class for clones that have expanded.

abundance: -; j_gene: TRBJ2-1; d_gene: TRBD2; v_gene: TRBV2; CDR3nt: TGTGCCAGCAGTGCCCGGACTAGCGTAAACAATGAGCAGTTCTTC; CDR3aa: CASSARTSVNNEQFF
abundance: -; j_gene: TRBJ2-3; d_gene: TRBD1; v_gene: TRBV7-6; CDR3nt: TGTGCCAGCAGCCAAGGGGGCGGTAGCACAGATACGCAGTATTTT; CDR3aa: CASSQGGGSTDTQYF
abundance: -; j_gene: TRBJ2-1; d_gene: -; v_gene: TRBV27; CDR3nt: TGTGCCAGCAGTTTGTGGGGGGCAGGGGCCGGTTACAATGAGCAGTTCTTC; CDR3aa: CASSLWGAGAGYNEQFF
abundance: -; j_gene: TRBJ1-1; d_gene: -; v_gene: TRBV7-2; CDR3nt: TGTGCCAGCAGCTTATCCAGGACGATGAACACTGAAGCTTTCTTT; CDR3aa: CASSLSRTMNTEAFF
abundance: -; j_gene: TRBJ1-5; d_gene: TRBD1; v_gene: TRBV7-2; CDR3nt: TGTGCCAGCAGCTTAGAAGGACAGGGGTTCCCGGGCAATCAGCCCCAGCATTTT; CDR3aa: CASSLEGQGFPGNQPQHF
abundance: -; j_gene: TRBJ2-2; d_gene: TRBD2; v_gene: TRBV6-5; CDR3nt: TGTGCCAGCAGTTATAATAGCGGGTCTACCGGGGAGCTGTTTTTT; CDR3aa: CASSYNSGSTGELFF
abundance: -; j_gene: TRBJ2-1; d_gene: TRBD2; v_gene: TRBV27; CDR3nt: TGTGCCAGCAGTCCGCCCCGGGGACTAGCCAACTACAATGAGCAGTTCTTC; CDR3aa: CASSPPRGLANYNEQFF
abundance: -; j_gene: TRBJ2-7; d_gene: TRBD1; v_gene: TRBV29-1; CDR3nt: TGCAGCGTTGGGGGACAGGGCTACGAGCAGTACTTC; CDR3aa: CSVGGQGYEQYF
abundance: -; j_gene: TRBJ2-1; d_gene: -; v_gene: TRBV5-8; CDR3nt: TGTGCCAGCAGCTTAGGCCCAGGGAATGAGCAGTTCTTC; CDR3aa: CASSLGPGNEQFF
abundance: -; j_gene: TRBJ2-7; d_gene: -; v_gene: TRBV25-1; CDR3nt: TGTGCCAGCAGTTGGGGGCCCGGCTACGAGCAGTACTTC; CDR3aa: CASSWGPGYEQYF
abundance: -; j_gene: TRBJ2-2; d_gene: -; v_gene: TRBV27; CDR3nt: TGTGCCAGCAGTTTATGGACCGGGACCAACACCGGGGAGCTGTTTTTT; CDR3aa: CASSLWTGTNTGELFF
abundance: -; j_gene: TRBJ2-1; d_gene: TRBD2; v_gene: TRBV4-1; CDR3nt: TGCGCCAGCAGCCCGAAGAACGCGGGAGTTGAGCAGTTCTTC; CDR3aa: CASSPKNAGVEQFF
abundance: -; j_gene: TRBJ2-1; d_gene: TRBD1; v_gene: TRBV9; CDR3nt: TGTGCCAGCAGCGTAGCGGGACAGGGCTTCTACAATGAGCAGTTCTTC; CDR3aa: CASSVAGQGFYNEQFF
abundance: -; j_gene: TRBJ1-2; d_gene: -; v_gene: TRBV5-4; CDR3nt: TGTGCCAGCAGCCAGGACAGCTTATATGGCTACACCTTC; CDR3aa: CASSQDSLYGYTF
abundance: -; j_gene: TRBJ1-2; d_gene: -; v_gene: TRBV7-9; CDR3nt: TGTGCCAGCAGCTCCCCCGCGACAGCTCTAAACTATGGCTACACCTTC; CDR3aa: CASSSPATALNYGYTF
abundance: -; j_gene: TRBJ2-5; d_gene: -; v_gene: TRBV28; CDR3nt: TGTGCCAGCAGTCCGCCGGACACTGGGTACCAAGAGACCCAGTACTTC; CDR3aa: CASSPPDTGYQETQYF
abundance: -; j_gene: TRBJ2-2; d_gene: -; v_gene: TRBV9; CDR3nt: TGTGCCAGCAGCGTAGGAAGTCTTACCGGGGAGCTGTTTTTT; CDR3aa: CASSVGSLTGELFF
abundance: -; j_gene: TRBJ1-5; d_gene: -; v_gene: TRBV18; CDR3nt: TGTGCCAGCTCACCACCGCCGGGGATTTCGGATCAGCCCCAGCATTTT; CDR3aa: CASSPPPGISDQPQHF
abundance: -; j_gene: TRBJ2-7; d_gene: -; v_gene: TRBV6-1; CDR3nt: TGTGCCAGCAGTACGGACCAGGCGACACTATACGAGCAGTACTTC; CDR3aa: CASSTDQATLYEQYF
abundance: -; j_gene: TRBJ2-7; d_gene: -; v_gene: TRBV11-2; CDR3nt: TGTGCCAGCAGCCCGACTGGCAGCTACGAGCAGTACTTC; CDR3aa: CASSPTGSYEQYF
abundance: -; j_gene: TRBJ2-4; d_gene: -; v_gene: TRBV29-1; CDR3nt: TGCAGCGTTGAAGATCGGGACGGCAAAAACATTCAGTACTTC; CDR3aa: CSVEDRDGKNIQYF
abundance: -; j_gene: TRBJ2-4; d_gene: -; v_gene: TRBV5-1; CDR3nt: TGCGCCAGCAGCGAATACAGGGAGAGGGTCAAAAACATTCAGTACTTC; CDR3aa: CASSEYRERVKNIQYF
abundance: -; j_gene: TRBJ1-2; d_gene: -; v_gene: TRBV12-1; CDR3nt: TGTGCCAGCAGCTTGGCACGTCGGCAGGGGGGCTACACCTTC; CDR3aa: CASSLARRQGGYTF
abundance: -; j_gene: TRBJ2-7; d_gene: TRBD2; v_gene: TRBV28; CDR3nt: TGTGCCAGCAGTTTTACTAGCGGGAGTGGGGAGCAGTACTTC; CDR3aa: CASSFTSGSGEQYF
abundance: -; j_gene: TRBJ2-1; d_gene: -; v_gene: TRBV7-8; CDR3nt: TGTGCCAGCAGAATCGACAGCTCCTACAATGAGCAGTTCTTC; CDR3aa: CASRIDSSYNEQFF
abundance: -; j_gene: TRBJ2-7; d_gene: -; v_gene: TRBV5-4; CDR3nt: TGTGCCAGCAGCCCGGAGGCAACGAAGCAGTACTTC; CDR3aa: CASSPEATKQYF
abundance: -; j_gene: TRBJ2-2; d_gene: -; v_gene: TRBV27; CDR3nt: TGTGCCAGTCGGGGACCCACCGGGGAGCTGTTTTTT; CDR3aa: CASRGPTGELFF
abundance: -; j_gene: TRBJ2-5; d_gene: -; v_gene: TRBV2; CDR3nt: TGTGCCAGCAGTACTCACGAACAAGAGACCCAGTACTTC; CDR3aa: CASSTHEQETQYF
abundance: -; j_gene: TRBJ2-2; d_gene: TRBD1; v_gene: TRBV9; CDR3nt: TGTGCCAGCAGCCCCCCCGGGACAGGGCAGGCCGGGGAGCTGTTTTTT; CDR3aa: CASSPPGTGQAGELFF
abundance: -; j_gene: TRBJ2-5; d_gene: TRBD1; v_gene: TRBV7-6; CDR3nt: TGTGCCAGCAGCCAATCCGCAGGGGGCGGGAAGACCCAGTACTTC; CDR3aa: CASSQSAGGGKTQYF
abundance: -; j_gene: TRBJ2-5; d_gene: -; v_gene: TRBV2; CDR3nt: TGTGCCAGCAGTGAAATGGGAACGATCGGGAGCCACCAAGAGACCCAGTACTTC; CDR3aa: CASSEMGTIGSHQETQYF
abundance: -; j_gene: TRBJ2-5; d_gene: -; v_gene: TRBV4-3; CDR3nt: TGCGCCAGCAGCCAAGATCTCGCCGGCGGCCCCCAGTACTTC; CDR3aa: CASSQDLAGGPQYF
abundance: -; j_gene: TRBJ2-7; d_gene: TRBD1; v_gene: TRBV11-2; CDR3nt: TGTGCCAGCAGCTTGGCGGCAGGGGGCTCCTACGAGCAGTACTTC; CDR3aa: CASSLAAGGSYEQYF
abundance: -; j_gene: TRBJ2-5; d_gene: -; v_gene: TRBV7-8; CDR3nt: TGTGCCAGCAGCTTAGTAGGGGGGGCTAGCGGAGAAGAGACCCAGTACTTC; CDR3aa: CASSLVGGASGEETQYF
abundance: -; j_gene: TRBJ1-1; d_gene: -; v_gene: TRBV10-1; CDR3nt: TGCGCCAGCAGAGACGGACGGGACACTGAAGCTTTCTTT; CDR3aa: CASRDGRDTEAFF
abundance: few; j_gene: TRBJ2-1; d_gene: TRBD2; v_gene: TRBV18; CDR3nt: TGTGCCAGCTCACCAGTACCGGGACTAGCGGATAATGAGCAGTTCTTC; CDR3aa: CASSPVPGLADNEQFF
abundance: -; j_gene: TRBJ1-2; d_gene: -; v_gene: TRBV9; CDR3nt: TGTGCCAGCAGCGTAGTTATGGACGCGGGGGTTGGCTACACCTTC; CDR3aa: CASSVVMDAGVGYTF
abundance: -; j_gene: TRBJ2-1; d_gene: -; v_gene: TRBV29-1; CDR3nt: TGCAGCGTTTTGGGCAATGAGCAGTTCTTC; CDR3aa: CSVLGNEQFF
abundance: -; j_gene: TRBJ2-3; d_gene: TRBD2; v_gene: TRBV27; CDR3nt: TGTGCCAGCAGTTTCGCTAGCGGGACCACAGATACGCAGTATTTT; CDR3aa: CASSFASGTTDTQYF
abundance: -; j_gene: TRBJ1-1; d_gene: -; v_gene: TRBV27; CDR3nt: TGTGCCAGCAGTCCCTTCTTTGACACTGAAGCTTTCTTT; CDR3aa: CASSPFFDTEAFF
abundance: -; j_gene: TRBJ2-7; d_gene: -; v_gene: TRBV9; CDR3nt: TGTGCCAGCAGCGTAGGGCTCTCGGGGGAAGTATCCTACGAGCAGTACTTC; CDR3aa: CASSVGLSGEVSYEQYF
abundance: once; j_gene: TRBJ2-7; d_gene: -; v_gene: TRBV12-2; CDR3nt: TGTGCAAGTCGTAGGGGGGACAGGTTTACCTACGAGCAGTACTTC; CDR3aa: CASRRGDRFTYEQYF
abundance: -; j_gene: TRBJ2-1; d_gene: TRBD2; v_gene: TRBV7-2; CDR3nt: TGTGCCAGCAGCTCTGAACTAGCGGGAACTCTCCTACACAATGAGCAGTTCTTC; CDR3aa: CASSSELAGTLLHNEQFF